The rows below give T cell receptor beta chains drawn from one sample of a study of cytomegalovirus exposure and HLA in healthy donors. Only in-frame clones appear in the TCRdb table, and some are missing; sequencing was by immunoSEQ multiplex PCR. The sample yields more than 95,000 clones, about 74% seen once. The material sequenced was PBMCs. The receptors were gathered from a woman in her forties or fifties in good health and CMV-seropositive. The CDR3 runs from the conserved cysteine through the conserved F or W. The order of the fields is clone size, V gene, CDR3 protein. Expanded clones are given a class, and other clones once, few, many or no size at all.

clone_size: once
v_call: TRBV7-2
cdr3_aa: CASSLFVYQPQHF

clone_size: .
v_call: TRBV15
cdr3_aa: CATSRDRVGSYEQYF

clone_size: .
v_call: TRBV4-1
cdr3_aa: CASSRAETGRSGNTIYF

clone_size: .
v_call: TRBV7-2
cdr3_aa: CASSAGPSNEQFF

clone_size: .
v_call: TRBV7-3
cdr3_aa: CASSLGLAGVGDTQYF

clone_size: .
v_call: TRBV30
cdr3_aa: CAWRDSYNEQFF

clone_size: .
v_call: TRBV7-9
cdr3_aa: CASSPGGSSHEQYF

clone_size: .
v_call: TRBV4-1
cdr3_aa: CASSQDPGQGVGGYTF

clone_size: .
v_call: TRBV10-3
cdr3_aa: CAIGRGTIDTGELFF

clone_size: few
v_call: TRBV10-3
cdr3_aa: CAIRIGGGSPEQFF

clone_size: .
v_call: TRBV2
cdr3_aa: CASSDKQGEKLFF

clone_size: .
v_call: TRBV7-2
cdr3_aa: CASSRLGQGARGQPQHF

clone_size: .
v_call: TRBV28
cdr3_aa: CASSSTRQGSYGYTF

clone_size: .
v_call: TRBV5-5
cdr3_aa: CASSSRTGVGNQPQHF

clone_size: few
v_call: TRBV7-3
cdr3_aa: CASSPTPYGTSGGTQYF

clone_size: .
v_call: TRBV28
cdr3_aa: CASSFGSGGRGGEQYF

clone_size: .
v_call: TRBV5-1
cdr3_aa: CASSLESPGHGAYEQYF

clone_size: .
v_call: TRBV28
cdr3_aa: CASSQRSSYNSPLHF

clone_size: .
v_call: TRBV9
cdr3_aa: CASSWTANNEQFF

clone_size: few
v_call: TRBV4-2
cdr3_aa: CASSQDEGQGALYGYTF

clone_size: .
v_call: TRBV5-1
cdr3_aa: CASSLANKGAGGWKDTQYF

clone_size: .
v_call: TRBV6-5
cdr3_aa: CASSYSRGGTEAFF

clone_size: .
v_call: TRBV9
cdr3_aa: CASSVTSGGNTGELFF

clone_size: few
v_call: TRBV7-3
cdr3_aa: CASSPLGVEYDNEQFF

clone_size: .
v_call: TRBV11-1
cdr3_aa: CASSSDIMNTEAFF

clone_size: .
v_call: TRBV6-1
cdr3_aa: CASRTGVNYGYTF

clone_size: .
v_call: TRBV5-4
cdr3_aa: CASSLAQGGDNSPLHF

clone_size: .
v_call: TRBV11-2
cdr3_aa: CASSTRGNTEAFF

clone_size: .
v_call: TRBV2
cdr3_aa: CAGGGIGEKLFF